The rows below give T cell receptor beta chains drawn from one sample of a study of CXCR3-negative and CXCR3-positive naive CD8 T cells. From its re-call of the 5' RACE reads, TCRdb lists each CDR3 protein once, without DNA. The listing contains about 120,000 distinct CDR3 sequences. Material: naive CXCR3+ CD8+ T cells from blood. These receptors all stem from a human donor in good health. Some clones in this sample may be carry-over from other donors' samples. CDR3s include the opening cysteine and the closing phenylalanine or tryptophan.

TRBJ2-1	TRBV28	17	CASSLDVDTLNPHEQFF
TRBJ2-5	TRBV7-8	14	CASSPFNRGETQYF
TRBJ1-1	TRBV28	15	CASSMTAIEGTEAFF
TRBJ2-7	TRBV7-8	13	CASSPWVFGEQYF
TRBJ1-4	TRBV13	16	CASSLGTEATNEKLFF
TRBJ2-7	TRBV5-1	13	CASRYDLSYEQYF
TRBJ2-7	TRBV5-1	14	CASSLGHDDYEQYF
TRBJ1-1	TRBV10-3	14	CAISPGTDHTEAFF
TRBJ2-4	TRBV5-1	17	CASSLGGRTAGGDIQYF
TRBJ2-1	TRBV11-2	17	CASSLDGWRGYHDEQFF
TRBJ1-1	TRBV9	15	CASSDHRELRDEAFF
TRBJ2-5	TRBV7-8	13	CASSLLIGETQYF
TRBJ2-2	TRBV12-3/TRBV12-4	16	CASSPTGQARPGELFF
TRBJ2-1	TRBV7-3	15	CGSSFTGGILSEQFF
TRBJ2-1	TRBV20-1	17	CSARVYKRENSYNEQFF
TRBJ2-1	TRBV7-9	18	CASSLPVASGRSYNEQFF
TRBJ2-7	TRBV29-1	13	CSVEEKDGYELYF
TRBJ2-7	TRBV6-5	14	CASSYLARTSEQYF
TRBJ2-3	TRBV13	15	CASSLPSGGTDTQYF
TRBJ2-2	TRBV29-1	14	CSVERRGRTGELFF
TRBJ2-5	TRBV7-7	13	CASSLVRTETQYF
TRBJ2-6	TRBV3-1	13	CASSPTETNVLTF
TRBJ1-2	TRBV5-4	16	CASSLFGTPGGDGYTF
TRBJ2-3	TRBV28	15	CASSPNRKLTDTQYF
TRBJ1-4	TRBV28	13	CASSFAEREKLFF
TRBJ2-2	TRBV28	15	CASSFQPSGAGELFF
TRBJ2-7	TRBV20-1	18	CSAEKISGTSGSRYEQYF
TRBJ2-1	TRBV4-3	13	CASSLGGGNEQFF
TRBJ1-5	TRBV20-1	12	CSAWDGNQPQHF
TRBJ2-1	TRBV29-1	12	CSVADDSNEQFF
TRBJ2-7	TRBV28	16	CASSNLRAGGSYEQYF
TRBJ1-1	TRBV7-2	13	CASSEALNTEAFF
TRBJ2-7	TRBV23-1	16	CASSQRERERRSEQYF
TRBJ2-7	TRBV28	14	CASGGGLISYEQYF
TRBJ2-7	TRBV29-1	18	CSVEDRGLVAGAPYEQYF
TRBJ2-3	TRBV9	14	CASSVDRLRDTQYF
TRBJ2-3	TRBV29-1	13	CSVHRENTDTQYF
TRBJ2-7	TRBV3-1	14	CASSHAESFYEQYF
TRBJ1-1	TRBV30	12	CAWGLANTEAFF
TRBJ2-7	TRBV7-8	17	CASSLENPGTSAYEQYF
TRBJ2-7	TRBV5-1	15	CASSPETGFPYEQYF
TRBJ2-1	TRBV20-1	15	CSAAYMESGYNEQFF